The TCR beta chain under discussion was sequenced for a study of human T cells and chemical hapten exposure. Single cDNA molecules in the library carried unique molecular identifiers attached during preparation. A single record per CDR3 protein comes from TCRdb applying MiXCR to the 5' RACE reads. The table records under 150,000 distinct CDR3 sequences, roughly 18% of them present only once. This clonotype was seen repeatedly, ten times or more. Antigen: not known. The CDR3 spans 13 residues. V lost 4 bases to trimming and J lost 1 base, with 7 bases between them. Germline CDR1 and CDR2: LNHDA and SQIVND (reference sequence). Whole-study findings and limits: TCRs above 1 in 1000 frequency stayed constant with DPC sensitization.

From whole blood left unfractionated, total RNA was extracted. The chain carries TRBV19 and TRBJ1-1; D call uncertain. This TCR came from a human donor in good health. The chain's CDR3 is CASSTGPNTEAFF. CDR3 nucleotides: TGTGCCAGTAGTACAGGTCCGAACACTGAAGCTTTCTTT.